This section outlines one T cell receptor (beta chain) sequence together with its context. The source of the sample is a study of blood T cell repertoires in COVID-19. On the study more broadly: T cells, B-cell-depleted T cells, or PBMCs supplied cDNA or gDNA.

The CDR3 length is 15 residues. V shed 1 base and J shed 4 bases, with 11 bases lying between them. CDR1 is MDHEN and CDR2 is SYDVKM in the germline V gene. Study processing details: The assay estimated nucleated cells by amplifying reference gene primers. Produced via immunoSEQ multiplex PCR; TCRdb's table is partial and in-frame only. Clonal size and the V and J genes are those of that table, whereas D and trimming came from the DNA. The sample carries some 100,000 clones, over 75% recorded once. This clonotype was sampled from a woman in her fifties or sixties with acute or convalescent COVID-19. Sequencing was done on a sample of peripheral blood. The V gene is TRBV28, the J gene TRBJ2-1; a weak D match, TRBD2 (6 bases). CDR3 nucleotides: TGTGCCAGCAGTTTATCCGGGACTTATTACAATGAGCAGTTCTTC. Its protein is CASSLSGTYYNEQFF.